This T cell receptor beta chain originates from a study of control samples from healthy donors and cancer patients (dated by TCRdb to about 2020). Notes on this clone: It has no known antigen specificity. No base-level quality is on record; no much larger clone is a single base apart.

Library generation was performed with the immunoSEQ multiplex PCR assay. Entries here come from immuneACCESS through TCRdb and include only in-frame sequences with V and J called. Some clones fail to appear in such tables; in the studies checked, an unresolved V gene covers under half of the shortfall, and the cause of the remainder is unknown. In all, the sample holds tens of thousands of clones, and roughly 90% of those were seen once. 3% to 4.5% of the sample belongs to the ten largest clones. Deletion took 5 bases off V and 7 bases off J, with a span of 15 bases between the germline ends. The germline V gene encodes CDR1 GTSNPN and CDR2 SVGIG (reference sequence). Including cysteine and phenylalanine, the CDR3 has 13 amino acids. Only the CDR3 DNA stays, 39 bases, in frame from base 1.

The sample taken for sequencing was blood. The chain is made from TRBV30 and TRBJ1-5; a tentative D call is TRBD1 (6 bases match). The receptor was isolated from a woman between 50 and 59 years old in good health. CDR3 region: CAWGGASRQPQHF. The DNA is as follows: TGTGCCTGGGGGGGGGCCTCCCGGCAGCCCCAGCATTTT.